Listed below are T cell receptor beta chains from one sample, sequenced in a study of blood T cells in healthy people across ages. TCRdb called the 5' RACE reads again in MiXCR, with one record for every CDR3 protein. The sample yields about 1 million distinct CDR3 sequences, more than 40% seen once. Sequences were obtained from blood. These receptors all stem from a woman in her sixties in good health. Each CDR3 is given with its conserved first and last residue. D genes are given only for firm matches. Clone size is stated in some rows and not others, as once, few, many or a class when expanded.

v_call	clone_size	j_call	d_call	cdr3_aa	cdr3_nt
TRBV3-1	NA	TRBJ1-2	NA	CASSQEFSRSNYGYTF	TGTGCCAGCAGCCAAGAGTTTAGCCGCTCTAACTATGGCTACACCTTC
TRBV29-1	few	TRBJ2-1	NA	CSVDRGRLNEQFF	TGCAGCGTTGATAGGGGACGGCTCAATGAGCAGTTCTTC
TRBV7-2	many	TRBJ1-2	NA	CASTNPALGGYTF	TGTGCCAGCACCAACCCCGCCTTGGGCGGCTACACCTTC
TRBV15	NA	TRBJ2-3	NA	CAAGYRDTQYF	TGTGCCGCCGGTTACCGAGATACGCAGTATTTT
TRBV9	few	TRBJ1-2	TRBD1	CASSVGRWTGGRYGYTF	TGTGCCAGCAGCGTAGGAAGGTGGACAGGGGGCCGCTATGGCTACACCTTC
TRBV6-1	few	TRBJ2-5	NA	CASIRGILETQYF	TGTGCCAGCATTCGGGGGATCTTAGAGACCCAGTACTTC
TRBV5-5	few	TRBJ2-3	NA	CASSSDGYTQYF	TGTGCCAGCAGTTCCGACGGTTATACGCAGTATTTT
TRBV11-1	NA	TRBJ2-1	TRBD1	CASSPDRGPKNEQFF	TGTGCCAGCAGCCCTGACAGGGGTCCTAAGAATGAGCAGTTCTTC
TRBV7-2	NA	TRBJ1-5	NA	CASSVDIPQPQHF	TGTGCCAGCAGCGTAGACATACCTCAGCCCCAGCATTTT
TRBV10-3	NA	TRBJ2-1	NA	CAISAGTDYNEQFF	TGTGCCATCAGTGCAGGGACCGACTACAATGAGCAGTTCTTC
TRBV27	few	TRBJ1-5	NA	CATASYSNQPQHF	TGTGCCACAGCGTCGTATAGCAATCAGCCCCAGCATTTT